The clone carrying this T cell receptor beta chain was counted a single time. The antigen is undetermined. This specimen comes from a study of shared clonotypes between healthy human individuals. Findings of the study overall: When naive CD4 clonotypes were compared across a handful of donors, about 4.8% were shared.

CDR1 is SGDLS and CDR2 is YYNGEE in the germline V gene. The CDR3 spans 9 residues. The V end lost 6 bases, the J end lost 6 bases, and 0 bases lay between the germline ends. This table comes from immunoSEQ multiplex PCR, and its TCRdb copy is limited to in-frame clones, with some not included. The table includes roughly 650,000 clones, about 96% detected once. This TCR derives from a woman in her twenties or thirties in good health. The sequencing sample was made of naive CD4+ T cells sorted from blood. The subset was: CD45RA+ positively selected. J is TRBJ1-4 and V is TRBV9, with no clear D. The CDR3 here is CASNEKLFF. DNA for the CDR3: TGTGCCAGCAATGAAAAACTGTTTTTT.